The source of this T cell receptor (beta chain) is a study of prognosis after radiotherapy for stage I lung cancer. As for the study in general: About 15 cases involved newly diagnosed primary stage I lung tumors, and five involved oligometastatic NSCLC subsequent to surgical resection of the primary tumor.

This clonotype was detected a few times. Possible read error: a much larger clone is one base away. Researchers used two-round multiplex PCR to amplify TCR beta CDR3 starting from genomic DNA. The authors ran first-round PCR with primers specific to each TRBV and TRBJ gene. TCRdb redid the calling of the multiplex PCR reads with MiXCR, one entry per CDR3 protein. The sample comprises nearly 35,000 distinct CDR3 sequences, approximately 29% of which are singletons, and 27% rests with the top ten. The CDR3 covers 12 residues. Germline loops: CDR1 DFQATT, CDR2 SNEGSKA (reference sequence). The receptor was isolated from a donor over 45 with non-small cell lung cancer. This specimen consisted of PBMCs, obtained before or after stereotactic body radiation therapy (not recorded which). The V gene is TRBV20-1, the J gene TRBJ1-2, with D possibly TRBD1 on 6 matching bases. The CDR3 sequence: CSASRDIDGHTF. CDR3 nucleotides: TGCAGTGCTAGTCGGGACATCGATGGCCACACCTTC.